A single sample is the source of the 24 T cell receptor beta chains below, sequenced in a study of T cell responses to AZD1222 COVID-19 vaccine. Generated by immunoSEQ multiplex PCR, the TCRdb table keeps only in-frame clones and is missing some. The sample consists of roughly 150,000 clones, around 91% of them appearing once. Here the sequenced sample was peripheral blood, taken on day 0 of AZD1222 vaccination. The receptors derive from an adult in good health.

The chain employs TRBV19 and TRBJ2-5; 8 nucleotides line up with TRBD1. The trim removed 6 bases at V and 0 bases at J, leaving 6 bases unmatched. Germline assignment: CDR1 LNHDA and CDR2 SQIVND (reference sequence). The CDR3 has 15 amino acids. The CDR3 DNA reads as TGTGCCAGTAGGGAGGGACAGGCGTACCAAGAGACCCAGTACTTC. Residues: CASREGQAYQETQYF.

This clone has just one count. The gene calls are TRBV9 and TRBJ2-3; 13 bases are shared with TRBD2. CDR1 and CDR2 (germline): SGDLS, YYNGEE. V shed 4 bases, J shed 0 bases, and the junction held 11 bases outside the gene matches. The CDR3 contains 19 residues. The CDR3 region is CASSITGTSGTTSTDTQYF. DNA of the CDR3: TGTGCCAGCAGCATAACCGGGACTAGCGGGACTACTAGCACAGATACGCAGTATTTT.

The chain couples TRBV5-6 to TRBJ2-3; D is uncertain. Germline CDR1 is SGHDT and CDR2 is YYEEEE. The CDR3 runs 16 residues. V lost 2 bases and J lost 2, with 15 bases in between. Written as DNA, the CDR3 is TGTGCCAGCAGCTTAGGTCTTCGAACAACCACAGATACGCAGTATTTT. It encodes CASSLGLRTTTDTQYF.

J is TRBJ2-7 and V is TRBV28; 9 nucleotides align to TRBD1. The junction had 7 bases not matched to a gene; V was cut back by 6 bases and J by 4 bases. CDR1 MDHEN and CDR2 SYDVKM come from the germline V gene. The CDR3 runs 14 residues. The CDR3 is CASSIGTGRYEQYF. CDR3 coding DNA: TGTGCCAGCAGCATCGGGACAGGGCGTTACGAGCAGTACTTC.

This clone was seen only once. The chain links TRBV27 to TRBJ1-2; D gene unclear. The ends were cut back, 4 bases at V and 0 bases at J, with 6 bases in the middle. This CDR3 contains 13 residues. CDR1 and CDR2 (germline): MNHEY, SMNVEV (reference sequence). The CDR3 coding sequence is TGTGCCAGCAGTTCCTACCCTAACTATGGCTACACCTTC. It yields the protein CASSSYPNYGYTF.

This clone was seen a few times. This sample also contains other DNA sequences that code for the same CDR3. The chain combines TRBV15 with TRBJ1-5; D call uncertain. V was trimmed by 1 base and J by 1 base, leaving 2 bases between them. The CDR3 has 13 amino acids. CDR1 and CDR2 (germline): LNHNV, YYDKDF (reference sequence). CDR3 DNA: TGTGCCACCAGCAGAGGGAGCAATCAGCCCCAGCATTTT. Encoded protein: CATSRGSNQPQHF.

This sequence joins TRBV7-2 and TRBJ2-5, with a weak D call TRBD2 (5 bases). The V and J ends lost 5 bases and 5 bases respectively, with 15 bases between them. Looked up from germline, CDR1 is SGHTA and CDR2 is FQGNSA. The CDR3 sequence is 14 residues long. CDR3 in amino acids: CASSRAGRRETQYF. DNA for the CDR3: TGTGCCAGCAGCCGGGCGGGCAGGCGGGAGACCCAGTACTTC.

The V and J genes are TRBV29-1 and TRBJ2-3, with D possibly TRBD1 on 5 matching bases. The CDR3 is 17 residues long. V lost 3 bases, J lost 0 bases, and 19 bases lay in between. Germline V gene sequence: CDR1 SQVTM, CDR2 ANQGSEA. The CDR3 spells CSVDIVSDTYSTDTQYF. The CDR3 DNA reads TGCAGCGTTGATATCGTGTCGGACACCTATAGCACAGATACGCAGTATTTT.

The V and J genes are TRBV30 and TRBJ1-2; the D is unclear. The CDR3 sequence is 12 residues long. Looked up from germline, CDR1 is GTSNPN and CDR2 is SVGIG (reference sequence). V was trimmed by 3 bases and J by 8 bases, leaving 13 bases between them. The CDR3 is CAWSPTPWGYTF. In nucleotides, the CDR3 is TGTGCCTGGAGCCCTACCCCGTGGGGCTACACCTTC.

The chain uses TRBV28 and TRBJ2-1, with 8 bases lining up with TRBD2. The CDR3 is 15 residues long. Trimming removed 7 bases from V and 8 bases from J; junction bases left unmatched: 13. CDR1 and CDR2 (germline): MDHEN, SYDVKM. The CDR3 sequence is CASIPAGDWKDEQFF. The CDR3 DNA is TGTGCCAGCATTCCAGCGGGAGATTGGAAGGATGAGCAGTTCTTC.

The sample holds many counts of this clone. This CDR3 is CASSIVSGALNEQFF. As DNA, the CDR3 is TGTGCCAGTAGTATAGTTAGCGGGGCTCTGAATGAGCAGTTCTTC. The rearrangement links TRBV19 to TRBJ2-1, with 8 bases aligning to TRBD2. The CDR3 loop spans 15 amino acids. The J segment lost 7 bases and the V segment lost 1 base, leaving 6 bases of the junction unmatched. Germline CDR1 and CDR2: LNHDA and SQIVND (reference sequence).

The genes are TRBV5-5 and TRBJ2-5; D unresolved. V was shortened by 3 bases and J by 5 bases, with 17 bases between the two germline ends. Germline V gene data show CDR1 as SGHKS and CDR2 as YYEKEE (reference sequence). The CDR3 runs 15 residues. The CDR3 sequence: CASSSAVGFAETQYF. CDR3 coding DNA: TGTGCCAGCAGCTCCGCTGTAGGTTTCGCGGAGACCCAGTACTTC. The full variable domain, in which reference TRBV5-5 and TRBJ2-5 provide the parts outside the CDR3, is DAGVTQSPTHLIKTRGQQVTLRCSPISGHKSVSWYQQVLGQGPQFIFQYYEKEERGRGNFPDRFSARQFPNYSSELNVNALLLGDSALYLCASSSAVGFAETQYFGPGTRLLVL.

CDR3 in DNA: TGTGCCACCTCTAGCGGGAACAATGAGCAGTTCTTC. It is translated as CATSSGNNEQFF. The chain recombines TRBV28 with TRBJ2-1; 9 nucleotides agree with TRBD2. J was trimmed by 5 bases and V by 10 bases; bases with no gene match: 3. The germline V gene encodes CDR1 MDHEN and CDR2 SYDVKM. The CDR3 sequence is 12 residues long.

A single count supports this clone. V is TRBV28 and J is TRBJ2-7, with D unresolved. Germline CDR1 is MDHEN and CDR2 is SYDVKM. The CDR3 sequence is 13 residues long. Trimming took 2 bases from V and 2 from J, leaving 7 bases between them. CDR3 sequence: CASSLIAPYEQYF. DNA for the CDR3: TGTGCCAGCAGTTTAATTGCCCCCTACGAGCAGTACTTC.

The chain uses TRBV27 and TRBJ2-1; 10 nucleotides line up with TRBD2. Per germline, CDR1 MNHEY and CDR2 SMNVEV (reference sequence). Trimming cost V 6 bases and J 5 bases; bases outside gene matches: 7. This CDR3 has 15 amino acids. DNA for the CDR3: TGTGCCAGCAGCCCCTTAGCGGGAGGTAACAATGAGCAGTTCTTC. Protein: CASSPLAGGNNEQFF.

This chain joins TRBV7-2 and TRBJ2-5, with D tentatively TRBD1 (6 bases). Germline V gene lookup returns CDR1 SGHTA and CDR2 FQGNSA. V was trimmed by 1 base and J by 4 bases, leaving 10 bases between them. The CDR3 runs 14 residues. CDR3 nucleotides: TGTGCCAGCAGCTTAGTAGGGGGTACAGAGACCCAGTACTTC. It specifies CASSLVGGTETQYF.

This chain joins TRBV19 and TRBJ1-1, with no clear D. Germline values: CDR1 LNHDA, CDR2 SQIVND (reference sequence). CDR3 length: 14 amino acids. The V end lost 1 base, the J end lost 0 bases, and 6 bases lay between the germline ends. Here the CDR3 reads CASSIGVLNTEAFF. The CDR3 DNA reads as TGTGCCAGTAGTATAGGAGTTTTGAACACTGAAGCTTTCTTT.

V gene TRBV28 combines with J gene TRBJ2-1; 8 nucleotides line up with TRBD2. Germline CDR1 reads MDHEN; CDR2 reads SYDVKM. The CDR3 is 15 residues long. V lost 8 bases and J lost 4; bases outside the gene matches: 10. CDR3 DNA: TGTGCCAGCCTCCCCGGGGGGGAGCGGTACAATGAGCAGTTCTTC. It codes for CASLPGGERYNEQFF.

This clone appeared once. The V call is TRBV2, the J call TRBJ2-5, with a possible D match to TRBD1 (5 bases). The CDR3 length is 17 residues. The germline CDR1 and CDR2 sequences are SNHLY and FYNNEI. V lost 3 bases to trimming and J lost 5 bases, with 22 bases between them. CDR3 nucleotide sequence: TGTGCCAGCAGTGACGGTAGGGGCCCCCTCGGGTCGGAGACCCAGTACTTC. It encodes CASSDGRGPLGSETQYF.

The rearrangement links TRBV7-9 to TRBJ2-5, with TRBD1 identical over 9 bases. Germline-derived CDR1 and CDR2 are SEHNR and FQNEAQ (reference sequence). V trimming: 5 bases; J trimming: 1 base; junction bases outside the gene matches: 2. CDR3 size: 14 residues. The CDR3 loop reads CASSEQGAQETQYF. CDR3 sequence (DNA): TGTGCCAGCAGCGAACAGGGGGCCCAAGAGACCCAGTACTTC.

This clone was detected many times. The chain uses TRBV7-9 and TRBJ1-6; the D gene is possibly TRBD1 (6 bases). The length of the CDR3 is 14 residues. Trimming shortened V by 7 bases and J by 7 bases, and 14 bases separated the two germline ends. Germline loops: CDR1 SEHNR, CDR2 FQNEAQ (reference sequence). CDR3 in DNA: TGTGCCAGCACATCGGGACACTTCAATTCACCCCTCCACTTT. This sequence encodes CASTSGHFNSPLHF. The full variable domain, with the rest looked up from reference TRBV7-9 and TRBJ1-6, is DTGVSQNPRHKITKRGQNVTFRCDPISEHNRLYWYRQTLGQGPEFLTYFQNEAQLEKSRLLSDRFSAERPKGSFSTLEIQRTEQGDSAMYLCASTSGHFNSPLHFGNGTRLTVT.

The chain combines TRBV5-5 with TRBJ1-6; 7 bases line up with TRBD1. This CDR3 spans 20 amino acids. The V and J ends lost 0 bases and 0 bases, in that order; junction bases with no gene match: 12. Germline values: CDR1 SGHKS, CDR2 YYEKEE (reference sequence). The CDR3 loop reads CASSLGVLGGLSSYNSPLHF. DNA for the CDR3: TGTGCCAGCAGCTTGGGTGTTCTAGGGGGCCTGAGCTCCTATAATTCACCCCTCCACTTT.

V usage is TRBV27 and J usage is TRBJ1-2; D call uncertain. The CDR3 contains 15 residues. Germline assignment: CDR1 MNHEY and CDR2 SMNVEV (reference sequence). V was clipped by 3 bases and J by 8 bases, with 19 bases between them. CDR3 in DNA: TGTGCCAGCAGTTTGATCGGCAGGTCCTTACTCGGCTACACCTTC. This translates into CASSLIGRSLLGYTF.

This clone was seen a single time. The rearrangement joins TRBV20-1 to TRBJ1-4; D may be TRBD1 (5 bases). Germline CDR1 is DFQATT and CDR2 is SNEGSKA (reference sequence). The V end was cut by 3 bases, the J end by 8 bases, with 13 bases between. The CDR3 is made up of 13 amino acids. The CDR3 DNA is TGCAGTGCTAGTAGGGGTTGGGAGGAAAAACTGTTTTTT. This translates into CSASRGWEEKLFF.